In this sample, the clone carrying this T cell receptor beta chain turned up a few times. Antigen specificity is unknown. This sample is drawn from a study of CD8 T cells in ankylosing spondylitis. Study observations and caveats: What seemed typical of ankylosing spondylitis blood was a TCR beta motif built from 7 or 8 highly homologous variants. Reportedly, significant enrichment of disease-linked clones occurred in matched ankylosing spondylitis synovial fluid. Disease-linked clones were found to be CD8+ and relatively rare in peripheral blood.

Library preparation for TCR beta used quantitative 5'-RACE with molecular barcodes. TCRdb re-called the 5' RACE reads with MiXCR, one entry per CDR3 protein. This sample has 300,000 to 400,000 distinct CDR3 sequences, with 20% to 25% found just once. This CDR3 is 15 amino acids long. Trimming cost V 5 bases and J 4 bases; bases outside gene matches: 10. Germline assignment: CDR1 SGHVS and CDR2 FQNEAQ. The clonotype originates from a male donor with ankylosing spondylitis or in good health (not recorded which). This chain joins TRBV7-8 and TRBJ1-1; 7 bases are a match to TRBD1. Sample: blood, either unsorted or a sorted T cell fraction (not recorded which). The CDR3: CASSRMTGLGTEAFF. The CDR3 DNA follows: TGTGCCAGCAGCCGAATGACAGGGTTGGGCACTGAAGCTTTCTTT.